Each of the 15 T cell receptor beta chains below was sequenced from the same sample in a study of cytomegalovirus exposure and HLA in healthy donors. Use of 60 Vbeta and 13 Jbeta primers characterized the PCR. Measured with immunoSEQ multiplex PCR; TCRdb has only the in-frame clones, and not every one. The sample shows under 200,000 clones, approximately 84% of them seen only once. Sequencing was performed on PBMCs. The receptors derive from a woman in her 50s in good health and CMV-seropositive.

The chain carries TRBV7-9 and TRBJ2-3, with TRBD2 matching over 14 bases. Trimming at V came to 10 bases and at J to 1 base, leaving 7 bases not matched to a gene. The CDR3 has 16 amino acids. The V gene's germline CDR1 is SEHNR and CDR2 FQNEAQ (reference sequence). CDR3 bases: TGTGCCATCCGACTAGCGGGGGGGGAGGGCACAGATACGCAGTATTTT. Residues: CAIRLAGGEGTDTQYF.

The chain is built from TRBV6-5 and TRBJ1-1; D is ambiguous. Germline V gives CDR1 MNHEY, CDR2 SVGAGI. The CDR3 runs to 14 residues. With 5 bases removed from V and 5 bases from J, the gap between germline ends came to 15 bases. The CDR3 reads CASSQDSGRTEAFF. In DNA form, the CDR3 reads TGTGCCAGCAGTCAGGACTCTGGTCGGACTGAAGCTTTCTTT.

The chain recombines TRBV14 with TRBJ2-6; 8 bases match TRBD1. With V trimmed by 3 bases and J by 1 base, 2 bases remained unmatched. Germline V gives CDR1 SGHDN, CDR2 FVKESK. This CDR3 contains 16 residues. DNA for the CDR3: TGTGCCAGCAGCCAGGACAGGGTATCTGGGGCCAACGTCCTGACTTTC. Protein: CASSQDRVSGANVLTF.

The chain employs TRBV5-6 and TRBJ2-5, with 7 bases identical to TRBD1. CDR3 length: 14 residues. CDR1 and CDR2 (germline): SGHDT, YYEEEE. With V trimmed by 4 bases and J by 5 bases, 8 bases remained unmatched. The CDR3 bases are TGTGCCAGCAGCCAGACAGGGTGGGGTGAGACCCAGTACTTC. Its translation is CASSQTGWGETQYF.

The chain links TRBV6-1 to TRBJ1-2; 7 bases align to TRBD1. The CDR3 runs to 13 residues. The V gene end was trimmed by 5 bases and the J gene end by 7 bases; junction bases not matched to a gene: 7. Germline V gene sequence: CDR1 MNHNS, CDR2 SASEGT. Written as DNA, the CDR3 is TGTGCCAGCAGTAACAACAGGGGTGGTGGCTACACCTTC. Protein: CASSNNRGGGYTF.

The chain is built from TRBV6-9 and TRBJ2-1, with a weak D call TRBD2 (7 bases). Germline V lookup: CDR1 MNHGY, CDR2 SVAAGI. This CDR3 is built from 15 residues. The V gene lost 0 bases and the J gene lost 7 bases, with 13 bases spanning the gap. The CDR3 reads CASSYSGGGRNEQFF. The CDR3 bases are TGTGCCAGCAGTTATTCGGGGGGGGGCAGGAATGAGCAGTTCTTC.

This chain uses TRBV6-6 with TRBJ2-4; D perhaps matches TRBD2 (7 bases). The V end was cut by 4 bases, the J end by 8 bases, with 18 bases between. The length of the CDR3 is 15 residues. Germline V gives CDR1 MNHNY, CDR2 SVGAGI (reference sequence). This CDR3 is CASSSFRGAGDIQYF. The CDR3 DNA reads TGTGCCAGCAGTTCTTTTCGGGGGGCTGGAGACATTCAGTACTTC.

This rearrangement joins TRBV25-1 to TRBJ2-7; weak D call: TRBD2 (7 bases). The CDR3 has 12 residues. Germline V gene sequence: CDR1 MGHDK, CDR2 SYGVNS. V shed 7 bases and J shed 3 bases, with 10 bases lying between them. CDR3 residues: CASKGGVYEQYF. In DNA, the CDR3 is TGTGCCAGCAAAGGGGGGGTCTACGAGCAGTACTTC.

The chain links TRBV2 to TRBJ1-5, with D tentatively TRBD1 (6 bases). The CDR3 runs 16 residues. Germline lookup yields CDR1 SNHLY and CDR2 FYNNEI. V was cut by 3 bases and J by 2 bases, with 14 bases left in between. The CDR3 loop is CASSESQGWGNQPQHF. The CDR3 nucleotides read TGTGCCAGCAGTGAGTCCCAGGGGTGGGGCAATCAGCCCCAGCATTTT.

The chain employs TRBV6-5 and TRBJ2-7; possibly TRBD1 for D (5 bases). CDR3 size: 13 residues. The germline gives CDR1 MNHEY, CDR2 SVGAGI. Written as DNA, the CDR3 is TGTGCGGTTAGGAAGGTACAGGACTACGAGCAGTACTTC. Translation: CAVRKVQDYEQYF.

This clone was detected once. This chain links TRBV5-1 with TRBJ2-5, with D perhaps TRBD2 (7 bases). CDR1 and CDR2 (germline): SGHRS, YFSETQ. V was clipped by 1 base and J by 2 bases, with 18 bases between them. The CDR3 extends over 17 amino acids. The CDR3 spells CASSLQPSGGAQETQYF. Written as DNA, the CDR3 is TGCGCCAGCAGCTTGCAACCCTCTGGGGGGGCACAAGAGACCCAGTACTTC.

The chain combines TRBV25-1 with TRBJ2-2, with 8 nucleotides matching TRBD1. V shed 3 bases, J shed 3 bases, and the junction held 12 bases outside the gene matches. Germline V gives CDR1 MGHDK, CDR2 SYGVNS. This CDR3 has 18 amino acids. The CDR3, as DNA: TGTGCCAGCAGTGATCGATCCCCGGGACAGGTTGACACCGGGGAGCTGTTTTTT. It yields the protein CASSDRSPGQVDTGELFF.

This clone was observed once. The chain employs TRBV21-1 and TRBJ2-5; the DNA was not used to check the table's D call, TRBD2. TRBV21-1 is deemed a pseudogene. The CDR3 extends over 15 amino acids. CDR3 bases: TGTGCCAGCAGCAAGTCCCCTCCGTTCCAAGAGACCCAGTACTTC. This translates into CASSKSPPFQETQYF.

This clone was recorded once. The chain is built from TRBV5-4 and TRBJ2-1; 10 bases fit TRBD1. CDR3 length: 15 amino acids. Germline CDR1 SGHNT, CDR2 YYREEE (reference sequence). With 6 bases clipped from V and 8 bases from J, the junction kept 11 bases outside the gene matches. CDR3 DNA: TGTGCCAGCACCCCGCCCCCGGGACAGGGGTATGAGCAGTTCTTC. This sequence encodes CASTPPPGQGYEQFF. Full variable domain (missing parts from reference TRBV5-4 and TRBJ2-1): ETGVTQSPTHLIKTRGQQVTLRCSSQSGHNTVSWYQQALGQGPQFIFQYYREEENGRGNFPPRFSGLQFPNYSSELNVNALELDDSALYLCASTPPPGQGYEQFFGPGTRLTVL.

Only one count was recorded for this clone. This sequence joins TRBV4-2 and TRBJ1-6; tentative D call: TRBD1 (6 bases). This CDR3 is 16 amino acids long. V was cut by 5 bases and J by 8 bases, with 19 bases left in between. Germline CDR1 LGHNA, CDR2 YNFKEQ. The CDR3, as DNA: TGTGCCAGCAGCACCCGACAGGAACCCCGTGATTCACCCCTCCACTTT. Its protein is CASSTRQEPRDSPLHF.